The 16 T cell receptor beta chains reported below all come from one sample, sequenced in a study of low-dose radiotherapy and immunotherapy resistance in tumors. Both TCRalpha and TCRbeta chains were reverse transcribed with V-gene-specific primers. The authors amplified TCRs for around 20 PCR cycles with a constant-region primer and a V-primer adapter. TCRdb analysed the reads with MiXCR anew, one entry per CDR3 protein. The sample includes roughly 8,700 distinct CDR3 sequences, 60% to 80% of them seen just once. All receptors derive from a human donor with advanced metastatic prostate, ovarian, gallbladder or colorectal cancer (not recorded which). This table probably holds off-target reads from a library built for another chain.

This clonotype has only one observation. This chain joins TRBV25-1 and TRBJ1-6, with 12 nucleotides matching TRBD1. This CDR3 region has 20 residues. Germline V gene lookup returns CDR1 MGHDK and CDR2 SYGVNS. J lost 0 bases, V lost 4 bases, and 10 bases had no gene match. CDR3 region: CASSAGGTGGLSSYNSPLHF. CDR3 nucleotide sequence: TGTGCCAGCAGTGCGGGAGGGACAGGGGGCCTGAGCTCCTATAATTCACCCCTCCACTTT.

The DNA of the CDR3 is TGTGCCAGCAGGGACAGGGGGCTTAGCAATCAGCCCCAGCATTTT. As protein: CASRDRGLSNQPQHF. The J gene is TRBJ1-5, the V gene TRBV6-2 or TRBV6-3, with 11 bases aligning to TRBD1. The ends lost 6 bases at V and 0 bases at J; junction bases unmatched: 1. The CDR3 is 15 residues long. Germline V CDR1 and CDR2: MNHEY, SVGEGT.

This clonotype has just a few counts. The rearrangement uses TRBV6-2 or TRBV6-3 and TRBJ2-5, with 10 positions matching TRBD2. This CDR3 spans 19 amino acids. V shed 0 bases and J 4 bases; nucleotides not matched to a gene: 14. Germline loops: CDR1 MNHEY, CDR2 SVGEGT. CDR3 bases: TGTGCCAGCAGTTACTCGAATCAAGCGGGAGGGCCACGGGGAGAGACCCAGTACTTC. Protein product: CASSYSNQAGGPRGETQYF.

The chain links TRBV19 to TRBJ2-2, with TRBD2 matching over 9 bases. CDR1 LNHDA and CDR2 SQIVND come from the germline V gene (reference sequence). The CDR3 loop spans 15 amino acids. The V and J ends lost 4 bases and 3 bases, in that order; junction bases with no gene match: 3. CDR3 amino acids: CASSTIAGDTGELFF. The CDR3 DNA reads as TGTGCCAGTAGTACAATAGCGGGAGACACCGGGGAGCTGTTTTTT. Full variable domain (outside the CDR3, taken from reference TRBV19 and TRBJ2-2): DGGITQSPKYLFRKEGQNVTLSCEQNLNHDAMYWYRQDPGQGLRLIYYSQIVNDFQKGDIAEGYSVSREKKESFPLTVTSAQKNPTAFYLCASSTIAGDTGELFFGEGSRLTVL.

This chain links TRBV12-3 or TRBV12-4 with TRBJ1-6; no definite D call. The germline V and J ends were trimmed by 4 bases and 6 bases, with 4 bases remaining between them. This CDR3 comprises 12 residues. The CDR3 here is CASSYSNSPLHF. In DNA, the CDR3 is TGTGCCAGCAGTTACAGTAATTCACCCCTCCACTTT.

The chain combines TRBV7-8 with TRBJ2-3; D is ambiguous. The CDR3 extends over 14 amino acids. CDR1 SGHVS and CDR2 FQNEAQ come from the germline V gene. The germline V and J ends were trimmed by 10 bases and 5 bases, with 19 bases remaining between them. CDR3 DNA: TGTGCCATCCCCGACGAGACTGGTGGAGATACGCAGTATTTT. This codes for CAIPDETGGDTQYF.

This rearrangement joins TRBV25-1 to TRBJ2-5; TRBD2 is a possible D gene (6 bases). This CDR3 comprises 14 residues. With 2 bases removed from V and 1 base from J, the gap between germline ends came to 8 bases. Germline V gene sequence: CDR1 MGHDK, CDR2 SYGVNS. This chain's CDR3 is CASSEREIQETQYF. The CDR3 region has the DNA TGTGCCAGCAGTGAACGGGAGATCCAAGAGACCCAGTACTTC.

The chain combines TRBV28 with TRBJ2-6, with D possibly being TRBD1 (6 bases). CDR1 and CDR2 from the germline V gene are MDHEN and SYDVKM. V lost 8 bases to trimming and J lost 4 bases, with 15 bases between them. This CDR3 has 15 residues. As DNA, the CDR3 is TGTGCCAGCGGTACAGGGTACAGCGGGGCCAACGTCCTGACTTTC. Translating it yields CASGTGYSGANVLTF.

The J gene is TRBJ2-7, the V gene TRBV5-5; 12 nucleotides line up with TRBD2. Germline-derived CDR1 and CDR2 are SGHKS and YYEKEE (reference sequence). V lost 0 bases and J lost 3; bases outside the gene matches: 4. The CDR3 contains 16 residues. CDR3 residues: CASSLDPTSGGYEQYF. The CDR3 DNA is TGTGCCAGCAGCTTGGACCCGACTAGCGGGGGCTACGAGCAGTACTTC.

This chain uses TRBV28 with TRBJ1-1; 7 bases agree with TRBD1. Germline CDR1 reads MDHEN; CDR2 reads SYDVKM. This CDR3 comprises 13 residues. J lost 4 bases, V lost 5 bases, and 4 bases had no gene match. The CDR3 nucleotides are TGTGCCAGCAGTGACAGGGCCGGCACTGAAGCTTTCTTT. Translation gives CASSDRAGTEAFF.

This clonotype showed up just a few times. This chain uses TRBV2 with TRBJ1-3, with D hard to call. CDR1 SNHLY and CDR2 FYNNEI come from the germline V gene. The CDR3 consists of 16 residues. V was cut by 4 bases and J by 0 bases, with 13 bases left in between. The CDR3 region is CASSVGRASSGNTIYF. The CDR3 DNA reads TGTGCCAGCAGTGTCGGCAGAGCGAGCTCTGGAAACACCATATATTTT.

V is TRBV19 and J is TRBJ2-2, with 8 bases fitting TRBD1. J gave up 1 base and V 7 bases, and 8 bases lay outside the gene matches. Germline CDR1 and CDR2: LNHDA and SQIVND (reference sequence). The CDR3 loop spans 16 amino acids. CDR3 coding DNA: TGTGCCAGTAAGCGGACAGGGAACAAGAACACCGGGGAGCTGTTTTTT. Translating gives CASKRTGNKNTGELFF.

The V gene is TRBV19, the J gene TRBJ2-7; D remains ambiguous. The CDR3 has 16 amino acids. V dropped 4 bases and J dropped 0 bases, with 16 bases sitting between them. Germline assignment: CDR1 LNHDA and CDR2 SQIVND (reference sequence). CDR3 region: CASSKNALGSSYEQYF. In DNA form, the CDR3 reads TGTGCCAGTAGTAAGAACGCCCTGGGAAGCTCCTACGAGCAGTACTTC.

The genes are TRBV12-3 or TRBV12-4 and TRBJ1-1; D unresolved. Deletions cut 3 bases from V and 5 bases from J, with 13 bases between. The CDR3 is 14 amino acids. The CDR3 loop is CASSLGLTGTEAFF. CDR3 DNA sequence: TGTGCCAGCAGTTTGGGTCTAACGGGGACTGAAGCTTTCTTT.

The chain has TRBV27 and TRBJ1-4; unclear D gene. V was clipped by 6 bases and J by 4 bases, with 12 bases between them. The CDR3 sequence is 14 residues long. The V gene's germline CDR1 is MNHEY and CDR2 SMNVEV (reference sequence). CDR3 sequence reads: CASSILRDNEKLFF. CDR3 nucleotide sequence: TGTGCCAGCAGCATACTGAGGGATAATGAAAAACTGTTTTTT.

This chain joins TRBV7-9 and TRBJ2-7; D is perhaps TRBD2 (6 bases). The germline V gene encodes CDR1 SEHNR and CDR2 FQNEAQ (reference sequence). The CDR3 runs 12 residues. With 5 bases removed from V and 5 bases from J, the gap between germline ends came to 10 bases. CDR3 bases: TGTGCCAGCAGCCCTGTAGCGGACGAGCAGTACTTC. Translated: CASSPVADEQYF.